The 4 T cell receptor beta chains given below trace back to one sample, sequenced in a study of T cell repertoires in cytomegalovirus infection. Using its own MiXCR run on the reads, TCRdb lists one record per CDR3 protein. The table has 60,000 to 75,000 distinct CDR3 sequences, 22% seen once. These receptors lack a known antigen. The sequenced sample consisted of PBMCs, sequenced either directly or after in vitro stimulation (not recorded which). These receptors were taken from a human donor in good health (CMV status not recorded). Some clones in this sample may be carry-over from other donors' samples.

This sequence joins TRBV5-1 and TRBJ2-7; 14 bases fit TRBD2. Germline V gene sequence: CDR1 SGHRS, CDR2 YFSETQ. Trimming at V came to 4 bases and at J to 4 bases, leaving 7 bases not matched to a gene. The CDR3 is made up of 16 amino acids. The chain's CDR3 is CASSPSGLAGDYEQYV. In DNA, the CDR3 is TGCGCCAGCAGCCCCTCGGGACTAGCGGGAGATTACGAGCAGTACGTC.

The rearrangement joins TRBV7-2 to TRBJ2-2; TRBD2 agrees at 11 bases. This CDR3 has 16 amino acids. The junction had 3 bases not matched to a gene; V was cut back by 5 bases and J by 1 base. Germline V gene data show CDR1 as SGHTA and CDR2 as FQGNSA. The CDR3 reads CASSRGLAGNTGELFF. CDR3 in DNA: TGTGCCAGCAGCCGTGGACTAGCGGGGAACACCGGGGAGCTGTTTTTT.

This clonotype turned up a few times. The rearrangement links TRBV2 to TRBJ2-1, with TRBD2 identical over 14 bases. Unmatched junction bases numbered 5, after V lost 6 bases and J lost 4 bases. CDR1 SNHLY and CDR2 FYNNEI come from the germline V gene. The CDR3 spans 16 residues. The CDR3 DNA reads TGTGCCAGCAGCTTGGGACTAGCGGGGGTGTACAATGAGCAGTTCTTC. Encoded protein: CASSLGLAGVYNEQFF.

In this sample, this clonotype turned up many times. The gene calls are TRBV7-2 and TRBJ2-5; TRBD2 aligns across 7 bases. V trimming: 3 bases; J trimming: 4 bases; junction bases outside the gene matches: 11. This CDR3 comprises 16 residues. Germline CDR1 is SGHTA and CDR2 is FQGNSA. The CDR3 reads CASSLGAGVPGETQYF. CDR3 coding DNA: TGTGCCAGCAGCTTGGGCGCGGGAGTTCCCGGAGAGACCCAGTACTTC.